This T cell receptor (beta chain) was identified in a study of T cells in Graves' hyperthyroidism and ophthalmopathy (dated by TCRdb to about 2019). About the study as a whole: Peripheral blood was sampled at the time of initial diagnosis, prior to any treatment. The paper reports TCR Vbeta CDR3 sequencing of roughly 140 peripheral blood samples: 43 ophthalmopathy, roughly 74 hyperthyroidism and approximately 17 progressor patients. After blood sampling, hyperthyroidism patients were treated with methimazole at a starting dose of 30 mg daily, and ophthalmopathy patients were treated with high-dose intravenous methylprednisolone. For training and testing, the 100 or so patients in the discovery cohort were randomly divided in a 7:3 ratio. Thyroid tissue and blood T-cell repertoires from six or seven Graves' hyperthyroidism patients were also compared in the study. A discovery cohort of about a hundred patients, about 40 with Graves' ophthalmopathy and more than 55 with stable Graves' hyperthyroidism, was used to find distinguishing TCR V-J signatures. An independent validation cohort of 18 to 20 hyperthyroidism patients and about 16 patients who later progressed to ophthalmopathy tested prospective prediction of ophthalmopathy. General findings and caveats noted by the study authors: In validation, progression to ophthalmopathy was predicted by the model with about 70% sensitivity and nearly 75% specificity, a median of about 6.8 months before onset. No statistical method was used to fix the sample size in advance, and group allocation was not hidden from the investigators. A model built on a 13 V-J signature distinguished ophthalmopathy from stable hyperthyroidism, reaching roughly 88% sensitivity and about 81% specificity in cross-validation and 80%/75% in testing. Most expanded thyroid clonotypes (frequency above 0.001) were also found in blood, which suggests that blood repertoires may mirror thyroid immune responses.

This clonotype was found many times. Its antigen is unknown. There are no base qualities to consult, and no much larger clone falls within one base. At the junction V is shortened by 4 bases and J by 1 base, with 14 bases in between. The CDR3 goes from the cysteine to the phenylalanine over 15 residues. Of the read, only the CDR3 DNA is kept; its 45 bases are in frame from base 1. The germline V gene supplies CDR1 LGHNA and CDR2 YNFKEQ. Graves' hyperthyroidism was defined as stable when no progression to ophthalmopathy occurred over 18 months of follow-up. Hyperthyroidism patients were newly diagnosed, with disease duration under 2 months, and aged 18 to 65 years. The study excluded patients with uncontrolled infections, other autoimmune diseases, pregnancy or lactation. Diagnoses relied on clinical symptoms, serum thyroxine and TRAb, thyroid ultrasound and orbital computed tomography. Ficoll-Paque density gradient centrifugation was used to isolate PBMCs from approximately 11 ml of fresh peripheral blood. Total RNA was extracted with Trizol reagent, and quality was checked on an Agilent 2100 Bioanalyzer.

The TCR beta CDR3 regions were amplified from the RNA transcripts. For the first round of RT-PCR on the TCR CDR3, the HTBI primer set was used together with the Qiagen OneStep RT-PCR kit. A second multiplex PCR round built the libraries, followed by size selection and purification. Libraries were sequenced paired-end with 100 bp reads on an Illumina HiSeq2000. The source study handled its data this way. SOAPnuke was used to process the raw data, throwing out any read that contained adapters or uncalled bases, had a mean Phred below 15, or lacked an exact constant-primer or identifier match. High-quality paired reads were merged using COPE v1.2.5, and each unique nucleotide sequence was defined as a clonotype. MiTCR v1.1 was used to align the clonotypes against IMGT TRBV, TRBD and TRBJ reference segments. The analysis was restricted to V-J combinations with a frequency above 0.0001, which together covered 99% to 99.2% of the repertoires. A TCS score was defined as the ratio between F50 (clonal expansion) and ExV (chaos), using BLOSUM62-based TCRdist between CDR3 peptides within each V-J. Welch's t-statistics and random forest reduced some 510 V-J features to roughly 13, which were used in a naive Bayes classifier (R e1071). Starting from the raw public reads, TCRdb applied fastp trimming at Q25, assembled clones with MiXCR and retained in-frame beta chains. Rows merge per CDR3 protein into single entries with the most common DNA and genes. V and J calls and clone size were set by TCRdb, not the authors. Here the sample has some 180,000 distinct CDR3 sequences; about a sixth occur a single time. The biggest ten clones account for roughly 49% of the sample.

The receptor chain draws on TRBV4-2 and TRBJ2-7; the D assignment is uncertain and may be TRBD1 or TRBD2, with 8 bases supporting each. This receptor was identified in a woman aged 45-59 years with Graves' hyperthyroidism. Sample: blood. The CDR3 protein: CASSLAGQESYEQYF. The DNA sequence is TGTGCCAGCAGCCTAGCGGGACAGGAGTCCTACGAGCAGTACTTC.